This is a list of T cell receptor beta chains from one sample in a study of blood T cell repertoires in COVID-19. Sequencing used immunoSEQ multiplex PCR; TCRdb keeps in-frame clones, though not all of them. There are 410,000 or so clones in the sample; around 91% occur only once, and 1.5% to 1.7% lies in the top ten. The specimen was peripheral blood. Receptors were obtained from a woman aged 40 to 49 with COVID-19, enrolled during active disease. The CDR3 runs from the conserved cysteine through the conserved F or W. The D gene is left open where the match is weak. Size is stated for part of the rows, as once, few or many counts, or as a class when the clone is expanded.

14	TRBV28	NA	TRBD1	TRBJ1-2	CASSSWTGNYGYTF	TGTGCCAGCAGTTCTTGGACAGGAAACTATGGCTACACCTTC
15	TRBV18	NA	NA	TRBJ1-1	CASSPGVPGGTEAFF	TGTGCCAGCTCACCGGGGGTCCCGGGGGGCACTGAAGCTTTCTTT
14	TRBV27	NA	NA	TRBJ1-1	CASSPSNGGERAFF	TGTGCCAGCAGTCCATCTAATGGCGGGGAGCGAGCTTTCTTT
15	TRBV27	NA	TRBD1	TRBJ1-4	CASSPRTGGGEKLFF	TGTGCCAGCAGTCCCCGGACAGGAGGCGGCGAAAAACTGTTTTTT
17	TRBV12-5	NA	TRBD1	TRBJ1-4	CASGLTRPGGRREKLFF	TGTGCTAGTGGTTTGACCCGCCCAGGGGGGAGAAGAGAAAAACTGTTTTTT
14	TRBV7-2	NA	NA	TRBJ1-5	CASSLDSTNQPQHF	TGTGCCAGCAGCTTGGACTCCACAAATCAGCCCCAGCATTTT
17	TRBV7-2	NA	TRBD2	TRBJ2-5	CASRYAGTSGEGETQYF	TGTGCCAGCAGATACGCCGGGACTAGCGGGGAGGGGGAGACCCAGTACTTC
15	TRBV7-3	NA	NA	TRBJ1-2	CASSLMGGGVYGYTF	TGTGCCAGCAGCTTAATGGGAGGAGGAGTCTATGGCTACACCTTC
14	TRBV28	NA	TRBD1	TRBJ2-7	CASSLDRGFYEQYF	TGTGCCAGCAGTCTCGACAGGGGGTTCTACGAGCAGTACTTC
16	TRBV5-6	NA	TRBD2	TRBJ2-1	CASSSLTSGLRDEQFF	TGTGCCAGCAGCTCCTTGACTAGCGGGCTGAGGGATGAGCAGTTCTTC
14	TRBV6-5	NA	TRBD1	TRBJ1-5	CASSQPGQGRPQHF	TGTGCCAGCAGCCAACCGGGACAGGGAAGGCCCCAGCATTTT
14	TRBV27	NA	TRBD2	TRBJ2-7	CASSWTSGSYEQYF	TGTGCCAGCAGTTGGACTAGCGGGAGCTACGAGCAGTACTTC
15	TRBV3-1/TRBV3-2	NA	TRBD1	TRBJ2-7	CASSQGDRGILEQYF	TGTGCCAGCAGCCAAGGGGACAGGGGGATCCTGGAGCAGTACTTC
17	TRBV30	NA	TRBD1	TRBJ1-3	CAWKAGRGREAGNTIYF	TGTGCCTGGAAGGCTGGTAGGGGGCGCGAAGCTGGAAACACCATATATTTT
18	TRBV11-2	NA	TRBD2	TRBJ2-1	CASSLVRLNSGTRAEQFF	TGTGCCAGCAGCTTAGTCCGACTAAACTCCGGGACTAGGGCTGAGCAGTTCTTC
16	TRBV11-2	NA	NA	TRBJ2-1	CASSTGSGGPYNEQFF	TGTGCCAGCAGCACCGGGTCCGGGGGGCCCTACAATGAGCAGTTCTTC
17	TRBV21-1	once	NA	TRBJ2-1	CASRKGKGGGPYNEQFF	TGTGCCAGCAGAAAAGGGAAAGGGGGGGGCCCCTACAATGAGCAGTTCTTC
16	TRBV5-8	NA	NA	TRBJ2-7	CASSVEQLGTPYEQYF	TGTGCCAGCAGCGTGGAGCAACTCGGGACACCCTACGAGCAGTACTTC
15	TRBV7-9	NA	TRBD1	TRBJ2-3	CASSPWDRGTDTQYF	TGTGCCAGCAGCCCGTGGGACAGGGGAACAGATACGCAGTATTTT
16	TRBV13	NA	NA	TRBJ1-6	CASSFTPDISNSPLHF	TGTGCCAGCAGCTTCACTCCCGACATTAGTAATTCACCCCTCCACTTT
15	TRBV6-5	NA	TRBD1	TRBJ1-2	CASSYKRTGGYGYTF	TGTGCCAGCAGTTATAAAAGGACAGGGGGATATGGCTACACCTTC
15	TRBV27	NA	NA	TRBJ1-6	CASSSDSPRNSPLHF	TGTGCCAGCAGTTCCGACTCACCGAGGAATTCACCCCTCCACTTT
12	TRBV7-9	NA	NA	TRBJ2-3	CASSFAGTRIAF	TGTGCCAGCAGCTTCGCCGGGACTCGGATAGCTTTT
16	TRBV14	NA	TRBD1	TRBJ2-3	CASSQQTGLNTDTQYF	TGTGCCAGCAGCCAACAGACAGGGTTAAACACAGATACGCAGTATTTT
16	TRBV7-9	NA	TRBD1	TRBJ1-1	CASRQTGARVHTEAFF	TGTGCCAGCAGGCAGACAGGGGCGAGGGTCCACACTGAAGCTTTCTTT